This paragraph covers one T cell receptor (beta chain) sequence. As yet, its antigen is unknown. The same CDR3 arises from other DNA sequences in this sample as well. The PCR employed 60 Vbeta primers together with 13 Jbeta primers. Method: immunoSEQ multiplex PCR; TCRdb's copy keeps in-frame clones and lacks some. Of 110,000 to 150,000 clones listed, about 85% are singletons. The data were obtained in a study of cytomegalovirus exposure and HLA in healthy donors. Study at large: An analysis done earlier identified around 100 million unique TCR beta sequences from 150 million to 200 million T cells. Study-wide results and caveats: Later on, a genetic analysis was performed. It linked a missense variant in DCLRE1C with V- and J-gene trimming of TCR beta.

CDR1 is MDHEN and CDR2 is SYDVKM in the germline V gene. The CDR3 loop spans 15 amino acids. J lost 3 bases, V lost 5 bases, and 10 bases had no gene match. Sequenced input: PBMCs. The sequence came from a boy younger than 10 in good health and CMV-seronegative. The chain links TRBV28 to TRBJ2-7, with 7 bases lining up with TRBD1. The DNA for the CDR3 is TGTGCCAGCAGTCGCCCGGGACAGAAGAACTACGAGCAGTACTTC. This codes for CASSRPGQKNYEQYF.